The entry below describes one TCR beta chain. Its matching antigen is unknown. Repertoires were generated with immunoSEQ multiplex PCR, while TCRdb's copy carries only in-frame clones and drops some. The table records 35,000 to 50,000 clones, about 79% of them present only once. The sort gate was single viable CD3+CD4+CD8-CD45RO+ cells for memory CD4+ T cells. The source of the sample is a study of memory CD4+ T cells and cytomegalovirus serostatus. Study results and limitations: Repertoires predicted CMV serostatus with median bootstrapped AUC of about 0.96.

Germline lookup yields CDR1 MNHNY and CDR2 SVGAGI (reference sequence). CDR3 size: 11 residues. Trimming took off 4 bases at V and 6 bases at J, with 6 bases between the two ends. This TCR came from an adult in good health and CMV-seronegative. The chain has TRBV6-6 and TRBJ1-2; no clear D. Source material: memory CD4+ T cells from blood. This chain's CDR3 is CASSLGDGYTF. DNA for the CDR3: TGTGCCAGCAGTTTGGGTGATGGCTACACCTTC.